The TCR beta chain described here comes from a study of T cells in Graves' hyperthyroidism and ophthalmopathy. Template material for amplifying TCR beta CDR3 regions consisted of RNA transcripts. The study used the HTBI primer set for a first-round RT-PCR of the TCR CDR3. One entry per CDR3 protein results from TCRdb running MiXCR on the multiplex PCR reads. In the table there are around 600,000 distinct CDR3 sequences, roughly a sixth of which are singletons. CDR3 length equals 19 residues. V shed 7 bases and J 5 bases; nucleotides not matched to a gene: 19. CDR1 is MNHEY and CDR2 is SVGEGT in the germline V gene. In making diagnoses, clinical symptoms, serum thyroxine and TRAb, thyroid ultrasound and orbital computed tomography were all used. Study-wide points: In the blood, most expanded thyroid clonotypes above 0.001 appeared as well. From stable hyperthyroidism, ophthalmopathy was set apart by a 13 V-J model.

To note about this clonotype: Its antigen is still unknown.

The chain joins TRBV6-2 or TRBV6-3 to TRBJ2-3; 12 positions match TRBD2. This clonotype originated in a woman in her 40s with Graves' ophthalmopathy. The sequenced material came from blood. The CDR3 region has the DNA TGTGCCAGCACCCGGGCCCTAGCGGGGGGGCCGATTGCAATAGATACGCAGTATTTT. It is translated as CASTRALAGGPIAIDTQYF.